These 7 T cell receptor beta chains originate from one sample sequenced in a study of CD8 T cells in Susac syndrome. The RNA input was 0.5 to 1 ug, and it was reverse transcribed with random hexamers. TCRdb re-analysed the immunoSEQ multiplex PCR reads in MiXCR, keeping a single row per CDR3 protein. Seen here are more than 100,000 distinct CDR3 sequences, 95% to 96% observed once, and the top ten hold roughly 0.14%. The sequencing sample was made of CD4+ T cells from PBMCs. The receptor set was obtained from a human donor with Susac syndrome.

The rearrangement uses TRBV29-1 and TRBJ2-7; D might be TRBD1 or TRBD2, each matching 5 bases. Trimming stripped 7 bases from V and 3 bases from J, with 10 bases between. Germline V gene lookup returns CDR1 SQVTM and CDR2 ANQGSEA. This CDR3 spans 11 amino acids. The CDR3 DNA follows: TGCAGCGGCCGGGACCACTACGAGCAGTACTTC. Translation: CSGRDHYEQYF.

This chain uses TRBV28 with TRBJ2-7, with 7 nucleotides matching TRBD2. V was pared by 4 bases and J by 5 bases, with 8 bases of the junction left unmatched. The CDR3 sequence is 14 residues long. Per germline, CDR1 MDHEN and CDR2 SYDVKM. This CDR3 is CASSSDGGINEQYF. The CDR3 DNA follows: TGTGCCAGCAGTTCAGACGGGGGGATCAACGAGCAGTACTTC.

The chain combines TRBV29-1 with TRBJ2-7, with no clear D. Germline loops: CDR1 SQVTM, CDR2 ANQGSEA. V lost 7 bases and J lost 2, with 18 bases in between. The CDR3 loop spans 14 amino acids. The CDR3, as DNA: TGCAGCGCCCGATGGGGAACCGTAGCCTACGAGCAGTACTTC. It translates to CSARWGTVAYEQYF.

The genes are TRBV6-6 and TRBJ1-2; TRBD1 matches at 10 bases. Losses at the gene ends were 5 bases for V and 2 bases for J; bases not matched to a gene: 2. CDR1 is MNHNY, CDR2 SVGAGI, per germline (reference sequence). This CDR3 contains 14 residues. CDR3 sequence (DNA): TGTGCCAGCAGTGGACAGGGGGTGAACTATGGCTACACCTTC. Its protein is CASSGQGVNYGYTF.

The V call is TRBV5-1, the J call TRBJ2-5, with D possibly matching TRBD1 (5 bases). The CDR3 has 13 amino acids. The germline CDR1 and CDR2 sequences are SGHRS and YFSETQ. V lost 0 bases and J 3 bases, leaving 6 bases between the germline ends. The CDR3 loop reads CASSLGREETQYF. The CDR3 DNA reads as TGCGCCAGCAGCTTGGGCAGGGAAGAGACCCAGTACTTC. Full variable domain (outside the CDR3, taken from reference TRBV5-1 and TRBJ2-5): KAGVTQTPRYLIKTRGQQVTLSCSPISGHRSVSWYQQTPGQGLQFLFEYFSETQRNKGNFPGRFSGRQFSNSRSEMNVSTLELGDSALYLCASSLGREETQYFGPGTRLLVL.

On this clonotype: At one boundary the junction diverges from the germline segment, which might be a read error. This chain uses TRBV5-6 with TRBJ2-5, with a weak D call TRBD1 (6 bases). The CDR3 is 12 amino acids. Germline lookup yields CDR1 SGHDT and CDR2 YYEEEE. The CDR3 sequence is CASSLVQGVGDF. CDR3 in DNA: TGTGCCAGCAGCTTGGTACAGGGTGTCGGCGACTTC.

J is TRBJ2-1 and V is TRBV12-3 or TRBV12-4; 12 nucleotides match TRBD2. The V gene end was trimmed by 10 bases and the J gene end by 5 bases; junction bases not matched to a gene: 9. The CDR3 has 15 amino acids. The CDR3 nucleotides read TGTGCCATCAGCCTAGCGGGAGGGCCGAACAATGAGCAGTTCTTC. Protein product: CAISLAGGPNNEQFF.